This TCR beta chain was sequenced for a study of blood T cell repertoires in COVID-19. Background on the study: Samples came from the United States, Italy and Spain, spanning acute and convalescent COVID-19. PBMCs, B-cell-depleted T cells, or T cells provided the cDNA or gDNA that made up the material.

Per the authors' pipeline: Scientists estimated how many nucleated cells there were by amplifying reference gene primers. Profiling relied on immunoSEQ multiplex PCR, and the TCRdb table lists in-frame clones only, not all of them. That table furnishes V, J and clone size, whereas the DNA furnished D and trimming. This table has under 200,000 clones, roughly 84% appearing once. The sample holds one count of this clone. CDR3 length equals 15 residues. The V and J ends lost 4 bases and 0 bases respectively, with 14 bases between them. Germline V lookup: CDR1 SGHRS, CDR2 YFSETQ. The receptor's source is a woman older than 75 with acute or convalescent COVID-19. V and J are TRBV5-1 and TRBJ2-7, with D perhaps TRBD2 (6 bases). Sequencing was done on a sample of peripheral blood. CDR3 in amino acids: CASSPAVADSYEQYF. The DNA for the CDR3 is TGCGCCAGCAGCCCCGCGGTAGCGGACTCCTACGAGCAGTACTTC.